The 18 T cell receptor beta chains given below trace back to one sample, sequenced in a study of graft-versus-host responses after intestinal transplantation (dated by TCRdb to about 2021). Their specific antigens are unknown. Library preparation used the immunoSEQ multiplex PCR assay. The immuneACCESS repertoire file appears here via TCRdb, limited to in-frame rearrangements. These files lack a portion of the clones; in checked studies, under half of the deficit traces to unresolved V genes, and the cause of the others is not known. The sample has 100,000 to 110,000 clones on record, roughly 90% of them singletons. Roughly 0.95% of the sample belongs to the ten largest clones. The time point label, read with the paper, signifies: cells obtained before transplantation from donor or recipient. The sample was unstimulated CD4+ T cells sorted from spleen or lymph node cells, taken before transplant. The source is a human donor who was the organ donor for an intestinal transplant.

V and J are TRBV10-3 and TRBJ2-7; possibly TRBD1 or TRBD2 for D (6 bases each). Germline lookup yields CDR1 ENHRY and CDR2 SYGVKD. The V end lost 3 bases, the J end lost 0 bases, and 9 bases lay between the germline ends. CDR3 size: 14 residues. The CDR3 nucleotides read TGTGCCATCAGTGAAGGGGGGAGCTCCTACGAGCAGTACTTC. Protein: CAISEGGSSYEQYF.

The DNA for the CDR3 is TGTGCCAGCAGCCCATTCGGGGGTAGTGAAAAACTGTTTTTT. Translating it yields CASSPFGGSEKLFF. The rearrangement uses TRBV9 and TRBJ1-4; a weak D match, TRBD1 (5 bases). The germline gives CDR1 SGDLS, CDR2 YYNGEE. This CDR3 spans 14 amino acids. The V gene lost 4 bases and the J gene lost 7 bases, with 14 bases spanning the gap.

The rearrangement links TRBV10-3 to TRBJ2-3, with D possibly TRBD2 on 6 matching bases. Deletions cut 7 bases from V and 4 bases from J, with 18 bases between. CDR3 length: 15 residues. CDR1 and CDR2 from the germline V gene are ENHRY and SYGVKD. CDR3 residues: CAINQLGLGSDTQYF. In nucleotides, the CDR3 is TGTGCCATCAATCAACTGGGACTCGGATCAGATACGCAGTATTTT.

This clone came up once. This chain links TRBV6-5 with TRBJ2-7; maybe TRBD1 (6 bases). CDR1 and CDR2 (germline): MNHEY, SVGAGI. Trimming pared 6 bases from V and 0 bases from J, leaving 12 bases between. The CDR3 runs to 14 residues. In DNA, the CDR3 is TGTGCCAGCAGCCCACAGGGTTTCTCCTACGAGCAGTACTTC. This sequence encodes CASSPQGFSYEQYF.

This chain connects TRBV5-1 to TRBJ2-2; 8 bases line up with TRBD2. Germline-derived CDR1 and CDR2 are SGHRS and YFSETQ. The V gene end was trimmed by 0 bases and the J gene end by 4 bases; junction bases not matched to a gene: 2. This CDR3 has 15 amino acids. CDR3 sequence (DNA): TGCGCCAGCAGCTTGGATACTAGCGGCACCGGGGAGCTGTTTTTT. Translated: CASSLDTSGTGELFF.

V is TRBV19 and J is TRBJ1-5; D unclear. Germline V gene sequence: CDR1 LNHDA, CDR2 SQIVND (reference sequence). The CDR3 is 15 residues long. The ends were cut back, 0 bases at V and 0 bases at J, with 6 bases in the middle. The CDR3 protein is CASSIDRGSNQPQHF. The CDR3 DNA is TGTGCCAGTAGTATAGATCGGGGTAGCAATCAGCCCCAGCATTTT.

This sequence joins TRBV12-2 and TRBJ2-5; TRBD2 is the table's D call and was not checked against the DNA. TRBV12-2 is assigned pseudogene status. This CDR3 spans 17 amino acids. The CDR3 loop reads CASRLARAPLKYETQYF. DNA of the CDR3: TGTGCAAGTCGCTTAGCGCGGGCCCCACTGAAGTACGAGACCCAGTACTTC.

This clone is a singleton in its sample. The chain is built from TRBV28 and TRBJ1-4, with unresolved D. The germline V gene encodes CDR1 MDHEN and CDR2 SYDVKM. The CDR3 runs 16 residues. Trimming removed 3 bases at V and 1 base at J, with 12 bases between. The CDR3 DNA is TGTGCCAGCAGTTTTCCAGTAGGGCGAACTAATGAAAAACTGTTTTTT. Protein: CASSFPVGRTNEKLFF.

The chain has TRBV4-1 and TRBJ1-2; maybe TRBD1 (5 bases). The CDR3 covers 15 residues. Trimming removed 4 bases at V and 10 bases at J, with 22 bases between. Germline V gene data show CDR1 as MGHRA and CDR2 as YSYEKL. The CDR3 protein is CASSPRGVTPQSYTF. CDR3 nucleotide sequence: TGCGCCAGCAGCCCCCGGGGGGTCACCCCGCAATCCTACACCTTC.

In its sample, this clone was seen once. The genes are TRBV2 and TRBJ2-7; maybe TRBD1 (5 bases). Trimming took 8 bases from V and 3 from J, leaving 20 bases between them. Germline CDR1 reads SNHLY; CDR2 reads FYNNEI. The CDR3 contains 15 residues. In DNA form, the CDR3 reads TGTGCCAGCCTTGGAAGCAGGGTACGAATCTACGAGCAGTACTTC. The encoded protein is CASLGSRVRIYEQYF.

As DNA, the CDR3 is TGTGCCACCGCTGGGATTGCGGGGACAGGGGTTGGAGGGCAGTACTTC. As protein: CATAGIAGTGVGGQYF. The rearrangement links TRBV7-2 to TRBJ2-7; 10 bases match TRBD1. The germline CDR1 and CDR2 sequences are SGHTA and FQGNSA. The ends lost 10 bases at V and 9 bases at J; junction bases unmatched: 21. The CDR3 has 16 residues. The full variable domain, rest sourced from reference TRBV7-2 and TRBJ2-7, is GAGVSQSPSNKVTEKGKDVELRCDPISGHTALYWYRQSLGQGLEFLIYFQGNSAPDKSGLPSDRFSAERTGGSVSTLTIQRTQQEDSAVYLCATAGIAGTGVGGQYFGPGTRLTVT.

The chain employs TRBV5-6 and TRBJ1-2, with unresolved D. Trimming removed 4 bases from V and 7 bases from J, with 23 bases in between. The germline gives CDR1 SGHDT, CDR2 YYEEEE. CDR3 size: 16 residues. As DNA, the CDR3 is TGTGCCAGCAGCGGAGATTCGAGGTTCGCCGGAGGTGGCTACACCTTC. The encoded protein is CASSGDSRFAGGGYTF. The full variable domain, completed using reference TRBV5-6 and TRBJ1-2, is DAGVTQSPTHLIKTRGQQVTLRCSPKSGHDTVSWYQQALGQGPQFIFQYYEEEERQRGNFPDRFSGHQFPNYSSELNVNALLLGDSALYLCASSGDSRFAGGGYTFGSGTRLTVV.

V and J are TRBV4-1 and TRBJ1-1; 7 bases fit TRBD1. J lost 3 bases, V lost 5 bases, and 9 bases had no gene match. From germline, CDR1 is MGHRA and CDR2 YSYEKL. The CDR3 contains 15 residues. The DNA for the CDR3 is TGCGCCAGCAGCAAGCCAGGGGGGGTGGACACTGAAGCTTTCTTT. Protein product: CASSKPGGVDTEAFF.

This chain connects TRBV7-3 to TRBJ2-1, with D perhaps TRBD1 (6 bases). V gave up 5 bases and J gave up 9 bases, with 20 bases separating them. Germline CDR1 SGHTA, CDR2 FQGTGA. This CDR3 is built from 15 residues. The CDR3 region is CASSLGNRAGGEQFF. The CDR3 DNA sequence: TGTGCCAGCAGCCTAGGGAACAGGGCAGGAGGTGAGCAGTTCTTC.

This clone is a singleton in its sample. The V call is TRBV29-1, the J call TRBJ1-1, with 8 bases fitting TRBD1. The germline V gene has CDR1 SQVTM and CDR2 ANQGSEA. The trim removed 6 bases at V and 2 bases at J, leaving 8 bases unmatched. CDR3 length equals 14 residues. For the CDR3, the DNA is TGCAGCGTCTACCGACAGGGGCCAAACACTGAAGCTTTCTTT. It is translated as CSVYRQGPNTEAFF.

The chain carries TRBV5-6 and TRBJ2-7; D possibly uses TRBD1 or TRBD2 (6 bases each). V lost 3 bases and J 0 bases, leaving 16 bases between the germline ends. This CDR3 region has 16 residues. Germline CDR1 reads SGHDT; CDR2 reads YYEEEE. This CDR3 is CASSSVTGTFSYEQYF. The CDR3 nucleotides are TGTGCCAGCAGCTCGGTCACAGGGACTTTCTCCTACGAGCAGTACTTC.

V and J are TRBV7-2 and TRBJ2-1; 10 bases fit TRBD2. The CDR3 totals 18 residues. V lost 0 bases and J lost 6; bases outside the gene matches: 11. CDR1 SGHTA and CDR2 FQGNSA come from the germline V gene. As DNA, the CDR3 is TGTGCCAGCAGCTTAGCTGGCGCTAGCGGGGGTTTACGCAATGAGCAGTTCTTC. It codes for CASSLAGASGGLRNEQFF.

The CDR3 spells CASSLGGGSTEAFF. CDR3 in DNA: TGTGCCAGCAGCCTTGGGGGGGGAAGCACTGAAGCTTTCTTT. V gene TRBV7-3 combines with J gene TRBJ1-1, with a tentative D call TRBD1 (5 bases). The V gene lost 5 bases and the J gene lost 4 bases, with 14 bases spanning the gap. The CDR3 consists of 14 residues. Germline CDR1 SGHTA, CDR2 FQGTGA.